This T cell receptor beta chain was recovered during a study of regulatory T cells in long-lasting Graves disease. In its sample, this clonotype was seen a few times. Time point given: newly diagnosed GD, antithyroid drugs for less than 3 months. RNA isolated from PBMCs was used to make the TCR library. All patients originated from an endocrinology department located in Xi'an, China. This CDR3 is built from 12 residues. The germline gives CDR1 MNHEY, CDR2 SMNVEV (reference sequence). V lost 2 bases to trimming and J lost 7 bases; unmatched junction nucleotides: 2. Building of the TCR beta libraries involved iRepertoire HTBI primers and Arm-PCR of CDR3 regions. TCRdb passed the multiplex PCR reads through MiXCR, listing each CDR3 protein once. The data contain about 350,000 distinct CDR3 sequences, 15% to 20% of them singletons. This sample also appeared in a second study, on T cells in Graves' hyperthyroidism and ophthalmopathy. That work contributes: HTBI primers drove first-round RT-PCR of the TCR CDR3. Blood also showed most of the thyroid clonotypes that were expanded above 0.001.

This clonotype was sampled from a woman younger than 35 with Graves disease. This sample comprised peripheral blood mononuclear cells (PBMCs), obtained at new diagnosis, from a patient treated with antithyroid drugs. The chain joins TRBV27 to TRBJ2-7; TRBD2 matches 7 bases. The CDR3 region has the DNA TGTGCCAGCAGTTTACGGGGGGATGAGCAGTACTTC. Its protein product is CASSLRGDEQYF.